This T cell receptor (beta chain) came from a study of CD8 T cells in ankylosing spondylitis. The study, taken as a whole, reports: A motif of fewer than ten highly homologous TCR beta variants was seen as apparently characteristic of ankylosing spondylitis blood. Significant enrichment of disease-linked clones was reported in matched ankylosing spondylitis synovial fluid.

This CDR3 comprises 17 residues. Germline lookup yields CDR1 DFQATT and CDR2 SNEGSKA (reference sequence). Trimming shortened V by 3 bases and J by 0 bases, and 15 bases separated the two germline ends. Ten or more counts support this clonotype. Its target is not known. Scientists made TCR beta libraries using quantitative 5'-RACE with molecular barcodes. One entry per CDR3 protein results from TCRdb running MiXCR on the 5' RACE reads. The sample shows 250,000 to 400,000 distinct CDR3 sequences, 11% of them seen only once. The chain is built from TRBV20-1 and TRBJ2-6, with D uncertain. Specimen: blood, either unsorted or a sorted T cell fraction (not recorded which). The clonotype was recovered from a female donor with ankylosing spondylitis or in good health (not recorded which). The DNA for the CDR3 is TGCAGTGCTAGGAACAGACCGGCAAGCTCTGGGGCCAACGTCCTGACTTTC. Translating gives CSARNRPASSGANVLTF.